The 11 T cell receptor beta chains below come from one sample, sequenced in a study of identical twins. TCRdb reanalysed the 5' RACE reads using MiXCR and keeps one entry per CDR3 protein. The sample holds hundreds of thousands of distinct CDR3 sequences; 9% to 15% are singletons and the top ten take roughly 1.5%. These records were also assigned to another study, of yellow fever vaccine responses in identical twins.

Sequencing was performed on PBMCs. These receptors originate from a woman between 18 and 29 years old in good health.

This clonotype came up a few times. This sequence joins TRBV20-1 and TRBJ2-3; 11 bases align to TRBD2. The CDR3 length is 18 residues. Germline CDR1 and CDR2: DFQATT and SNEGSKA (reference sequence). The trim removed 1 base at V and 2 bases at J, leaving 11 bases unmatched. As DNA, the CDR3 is TGCAGTGCTAGAGGAGAGGGACTAGCGGAAATAGTCACAGATACGCAGTATTTT. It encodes CSARGEGLAEIVTDTQYF.

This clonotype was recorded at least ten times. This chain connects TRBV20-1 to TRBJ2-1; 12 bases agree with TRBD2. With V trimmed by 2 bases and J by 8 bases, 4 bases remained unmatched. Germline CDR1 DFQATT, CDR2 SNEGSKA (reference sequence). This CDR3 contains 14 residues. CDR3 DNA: TGCAGTGCTAGATTGACTAGCGGGGGACATGAGCAGTTCTTC. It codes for CSARLTSGGHEQFF.

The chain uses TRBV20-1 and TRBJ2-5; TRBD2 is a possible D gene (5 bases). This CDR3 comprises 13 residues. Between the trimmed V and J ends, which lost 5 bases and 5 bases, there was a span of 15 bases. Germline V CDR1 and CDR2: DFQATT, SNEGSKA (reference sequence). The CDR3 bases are TGCAGTGCTGGGCGGGCTTTCGGTGAGACCCAGTACTTC. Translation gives CSAGRAFGETQYF.

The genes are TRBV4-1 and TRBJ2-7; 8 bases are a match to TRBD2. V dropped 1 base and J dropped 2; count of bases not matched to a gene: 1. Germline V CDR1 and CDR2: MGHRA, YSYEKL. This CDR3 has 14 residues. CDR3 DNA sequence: TGCGCCAGCAGCCAAGCGGGGGGGGCCTACGAGCAGTACGTC. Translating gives CASSQAGGAYEQYV.

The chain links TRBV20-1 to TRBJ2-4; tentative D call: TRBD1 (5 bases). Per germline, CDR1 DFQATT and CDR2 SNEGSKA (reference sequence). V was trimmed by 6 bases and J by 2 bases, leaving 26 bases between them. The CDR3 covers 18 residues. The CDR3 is CSASSQGNLPLTKNIQYF. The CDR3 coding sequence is TGCAGTGCCAGTTCCCAGGGTAATTTGCCTTTGACCAAAAACATTCAGTACTTC.

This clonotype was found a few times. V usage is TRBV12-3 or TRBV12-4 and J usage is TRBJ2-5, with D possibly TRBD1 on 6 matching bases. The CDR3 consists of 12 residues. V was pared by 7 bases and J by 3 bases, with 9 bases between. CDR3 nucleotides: TGTGCCAGCACAAACAGGGAAGAGACCCAGTACTTC. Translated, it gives CASTNREETQYF.

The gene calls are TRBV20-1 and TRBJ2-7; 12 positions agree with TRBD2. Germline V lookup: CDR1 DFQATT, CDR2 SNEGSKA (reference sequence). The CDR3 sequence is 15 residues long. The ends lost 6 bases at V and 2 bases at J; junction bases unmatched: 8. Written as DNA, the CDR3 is TGCAGTGCCCCAGGACTAGCGGGACGAACCTACGAGCAGTACTTC. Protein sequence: CSAPGLAGRTYEQYF.

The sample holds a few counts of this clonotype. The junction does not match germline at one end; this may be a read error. The CDR3 loop is CASRQGQTRREFF. CDR3 nucleotide sequence: TGTGCCAGCAGGCAAGGCCAAACTAGGCGGGAATTCTTC. V is TRBV3-1 and J is TRBJ2-1; weak D call: TRBD2 (6 bases). The germline CDR1 and CDR2 sequences are LGHDT and YNNKEL (reference sequence). This CDR3 has 13 amino acids.

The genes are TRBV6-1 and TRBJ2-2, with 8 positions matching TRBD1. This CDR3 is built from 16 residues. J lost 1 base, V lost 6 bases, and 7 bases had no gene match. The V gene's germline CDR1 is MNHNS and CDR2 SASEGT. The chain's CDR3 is CASSLQGVWNTGELFF. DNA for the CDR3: TGTGCCAGCAGCCTACAGGGGGTTTGGAACACCGGGGAGCTGTTTTTT.

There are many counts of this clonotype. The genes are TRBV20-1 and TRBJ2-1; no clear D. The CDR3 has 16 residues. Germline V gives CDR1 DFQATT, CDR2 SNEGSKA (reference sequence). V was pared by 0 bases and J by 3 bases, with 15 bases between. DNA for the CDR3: TGCAGTGCTAGAGATCCGGGTCGGCAAAACTACAATGAGCAGTTCTTC. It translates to CSARDPGRQNYNEQFF.

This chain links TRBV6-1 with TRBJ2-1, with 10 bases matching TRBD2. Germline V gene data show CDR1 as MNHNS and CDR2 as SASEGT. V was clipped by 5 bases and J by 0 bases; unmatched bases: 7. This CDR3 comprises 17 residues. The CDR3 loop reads CASSIAGGYSSYNEQFF. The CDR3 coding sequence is TGTGCCAGCAGTATAGCGGGAGGATACAGCTCCTACAATGAGCAGTTCTTC.